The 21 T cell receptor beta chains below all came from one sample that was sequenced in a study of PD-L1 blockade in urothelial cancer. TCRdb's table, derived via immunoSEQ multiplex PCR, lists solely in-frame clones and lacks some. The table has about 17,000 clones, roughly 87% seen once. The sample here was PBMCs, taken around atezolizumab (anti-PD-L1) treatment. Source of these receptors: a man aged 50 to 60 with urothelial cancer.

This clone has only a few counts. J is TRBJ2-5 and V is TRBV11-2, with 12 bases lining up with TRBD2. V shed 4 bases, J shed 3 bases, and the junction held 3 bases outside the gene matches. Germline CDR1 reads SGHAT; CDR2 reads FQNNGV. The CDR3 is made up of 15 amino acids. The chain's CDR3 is CASSSGLAGKETQYF. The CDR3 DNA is TGTGCCAGCAGCTCCGGACTAGCGGGAAAAGAGACCCAGTACTTC.

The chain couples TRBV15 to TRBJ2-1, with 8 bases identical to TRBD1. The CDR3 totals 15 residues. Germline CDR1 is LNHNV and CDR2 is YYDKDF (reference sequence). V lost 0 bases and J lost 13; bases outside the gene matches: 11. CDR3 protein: CATSREVQQGVGQFF. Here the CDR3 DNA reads TGTGCCACCAGCAGAGAGGTTCAACAGGGGGTCGGACAGTTCTTC.

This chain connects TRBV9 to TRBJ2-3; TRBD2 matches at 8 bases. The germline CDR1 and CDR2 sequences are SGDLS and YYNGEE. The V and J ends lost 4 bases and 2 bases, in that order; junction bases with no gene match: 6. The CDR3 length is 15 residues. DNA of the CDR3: TGTGCCAGCAGCCTCGGGACTAGTTCCACAGATACGCAGTATTTT. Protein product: CASSLGTSSTDTQYF.

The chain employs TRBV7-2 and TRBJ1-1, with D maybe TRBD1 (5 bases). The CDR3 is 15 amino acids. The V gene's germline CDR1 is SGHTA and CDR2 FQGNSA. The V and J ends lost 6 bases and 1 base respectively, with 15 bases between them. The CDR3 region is CASRQDSRRNTEAFF. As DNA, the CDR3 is TGTGCCAGCAGACAAGACAGCAGACGGAACACTGAAGCTTTCTTT.

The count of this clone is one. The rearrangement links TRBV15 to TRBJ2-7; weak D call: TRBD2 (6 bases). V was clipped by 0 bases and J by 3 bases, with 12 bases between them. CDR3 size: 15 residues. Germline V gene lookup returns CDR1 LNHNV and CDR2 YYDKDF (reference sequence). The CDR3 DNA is TGTGCCACCAGCAGAGACCGGGGGTTGGTCTACGAGCAGTACTTC. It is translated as CATSRDRGLVYEQYF.

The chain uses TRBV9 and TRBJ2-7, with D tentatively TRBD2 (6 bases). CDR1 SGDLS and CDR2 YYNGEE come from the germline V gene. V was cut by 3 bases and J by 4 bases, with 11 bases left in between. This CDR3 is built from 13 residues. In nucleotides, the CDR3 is TGTGCCAGCAGCGGGCGGGGAGGTTACGAGCAGTACTTC. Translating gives CASSGRGGYEQYF.

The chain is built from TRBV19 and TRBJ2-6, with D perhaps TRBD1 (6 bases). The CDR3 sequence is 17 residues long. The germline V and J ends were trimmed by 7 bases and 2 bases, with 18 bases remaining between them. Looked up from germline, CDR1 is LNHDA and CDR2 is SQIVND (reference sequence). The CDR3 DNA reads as TGTGCCAGTATTCAGGGGATAGGAGGCGCTGGGGCCAACGTCCTGACTTTC. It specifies CASIQGIGGAGANVLTF. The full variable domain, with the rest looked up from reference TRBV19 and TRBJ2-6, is DGGITQSPKYLFRKEGQNVTLSCEQNLNHDAMYWYRQDPGQGLRLIYYSQIVNDFQKGDIAEGYSVSREKKESFPLTVTSAQKNPTAFYLCASIQGIGGAGANVLTFGAGSRLTVL.

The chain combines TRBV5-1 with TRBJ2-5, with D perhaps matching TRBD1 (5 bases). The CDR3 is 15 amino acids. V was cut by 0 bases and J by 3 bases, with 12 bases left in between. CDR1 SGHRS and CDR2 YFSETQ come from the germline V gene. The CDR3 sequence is CASSLVQGQEETQYF. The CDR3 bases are TGCGCCAGCAGCTTGGTTCAGGGTCAAGAAGAGACCCAGTACTTC. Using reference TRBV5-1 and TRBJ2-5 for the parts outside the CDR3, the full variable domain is KAGVTQTPRYLIKTRGQQVTLSCSPISGHRSVSWYQQTPGQGLQFLFEYFSETQRNKGNFPGRFSGRQFSNSRSEMNVSTLELGDSALYLCASSLVQGQEETQYFGPGTRLLVL.

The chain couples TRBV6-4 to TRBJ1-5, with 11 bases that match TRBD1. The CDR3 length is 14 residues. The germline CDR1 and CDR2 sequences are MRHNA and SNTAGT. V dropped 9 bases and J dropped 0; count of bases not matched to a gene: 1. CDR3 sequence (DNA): TGTGCCAGAGGGACAGGGGGTAGCAATCAGCCCCAGCATTTT. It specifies CARGTGGSNQPQHF.

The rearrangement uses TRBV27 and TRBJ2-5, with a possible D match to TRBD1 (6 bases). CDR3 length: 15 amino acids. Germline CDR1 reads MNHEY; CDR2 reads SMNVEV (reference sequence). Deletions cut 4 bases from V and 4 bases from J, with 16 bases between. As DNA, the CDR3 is TGTGCCAGCAGTTCGTACAGGGAAGGGGGAGAGACCCAGTACTTC. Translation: CASSSYREGGETQYF.

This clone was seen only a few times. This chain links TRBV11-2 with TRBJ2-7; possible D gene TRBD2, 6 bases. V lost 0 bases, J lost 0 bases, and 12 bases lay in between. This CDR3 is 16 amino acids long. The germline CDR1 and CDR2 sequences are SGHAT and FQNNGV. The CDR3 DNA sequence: TGTGCCAGCAGCTTAGATCTCCCGGGAGTCTCCTACGAGCAGTACTTC. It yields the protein CASSLDLPGVSYEQYF.

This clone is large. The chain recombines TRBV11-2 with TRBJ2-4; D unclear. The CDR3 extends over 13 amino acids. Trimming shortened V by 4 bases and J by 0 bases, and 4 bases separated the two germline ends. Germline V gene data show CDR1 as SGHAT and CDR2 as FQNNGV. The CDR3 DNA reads TGTGCCAGCAGCTCACTAGCCAAAAACATTCAGTACTTC. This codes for CASSSLAKNIQYF.

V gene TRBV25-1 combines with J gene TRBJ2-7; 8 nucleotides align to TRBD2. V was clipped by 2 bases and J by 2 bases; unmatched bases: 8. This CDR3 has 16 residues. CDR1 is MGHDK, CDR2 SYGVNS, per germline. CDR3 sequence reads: CASSEPGTSPPYEQYF. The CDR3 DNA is TGTGCCAGCAGTGAACCCGGGACTAGTCCCCCCTACGAGCAGTACTTC.

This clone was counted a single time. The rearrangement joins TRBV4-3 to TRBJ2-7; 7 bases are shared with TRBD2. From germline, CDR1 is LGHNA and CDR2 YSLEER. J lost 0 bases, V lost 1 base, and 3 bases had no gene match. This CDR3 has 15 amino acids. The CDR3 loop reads CASSQVGGSSYEQYF. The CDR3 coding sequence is TGCGCCAGCAGCCAAGTTGGCGGGAGCTCCTACGAGCAGTACTTC.

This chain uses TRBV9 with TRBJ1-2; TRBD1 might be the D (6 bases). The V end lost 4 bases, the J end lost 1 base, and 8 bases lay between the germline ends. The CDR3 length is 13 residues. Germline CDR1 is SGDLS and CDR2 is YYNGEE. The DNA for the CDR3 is TGTGCCAGCAGCACGGACAGTAACTATGGCTACACCTTC. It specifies CASSTDSNYGYTF.

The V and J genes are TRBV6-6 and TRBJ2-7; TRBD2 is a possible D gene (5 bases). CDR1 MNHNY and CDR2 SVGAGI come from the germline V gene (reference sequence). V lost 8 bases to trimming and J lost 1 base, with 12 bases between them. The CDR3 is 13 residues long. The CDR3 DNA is TGTGCCAGCTTCCAGCGGAGATCCTACGAGCAGTACTTC. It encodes CASFQRRSYEQYF.

CDR3 bases: TGTGCCAGCATAGACGGGGACAGGAGCTCCTACGAGCAGTACTTC. Translating it yields CASIDGDRSSYEQYF. V is TRBV2 and J is TRBJ2-7, with 8 bases identical to TRBD1. Germline V gene sequence: CDR1 SNHLY, CDR2 FYNNEI. There are 15 residues in the CDR3. The J segment lost 0 bases and the V segment lost 7 bases, leaving 8 bases of the junction unmatched. Variable domain in full (rest from reference TRBV2 and TRBJ2-7): EPEVTQTPSHQVTQMGQEVILRCVPISNHLYFYWYRQILGQKVEFLVSFYNNEISEKSEIFDDQFSVERPDGSNFTLKIRSTKLEDSAMYFCASIDGDRSSYEQYFGPGTRLTVT.

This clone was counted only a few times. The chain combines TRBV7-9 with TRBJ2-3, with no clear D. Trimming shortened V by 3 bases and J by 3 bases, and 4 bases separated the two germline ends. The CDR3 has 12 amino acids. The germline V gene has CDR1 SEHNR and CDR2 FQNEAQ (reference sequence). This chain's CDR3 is CASSFETDTQYF. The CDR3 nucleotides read TGTGCCAGCAGCTTTGAGACAGATACGCAGTATTTT.

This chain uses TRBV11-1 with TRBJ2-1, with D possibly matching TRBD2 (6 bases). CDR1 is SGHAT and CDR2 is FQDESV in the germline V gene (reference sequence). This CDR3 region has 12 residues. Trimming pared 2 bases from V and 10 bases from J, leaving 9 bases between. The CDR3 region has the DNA TGTGCCAGCAGCTTAACCGCGGGAGAGCAGTTCTTC. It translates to CASSLTAGEQFF.

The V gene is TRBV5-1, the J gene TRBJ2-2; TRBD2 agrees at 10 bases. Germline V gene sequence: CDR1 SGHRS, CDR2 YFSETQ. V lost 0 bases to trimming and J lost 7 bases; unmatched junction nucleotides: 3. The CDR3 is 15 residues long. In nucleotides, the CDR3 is TGCGCCAGCAGCTTGGCTAGCGGGAGTTTCGGGGAGCTGTTTTTT. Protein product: CASSLASGSFGELFF.

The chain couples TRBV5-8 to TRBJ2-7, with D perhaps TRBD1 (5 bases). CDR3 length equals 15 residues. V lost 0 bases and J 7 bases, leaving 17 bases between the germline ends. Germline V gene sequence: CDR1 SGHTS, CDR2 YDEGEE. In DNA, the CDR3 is TGTGCCAGCAGCTTGGAAGGGGCCGGCCAAAGGGAGCAGTACTTC. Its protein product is CASSLEGAGQREQYF.